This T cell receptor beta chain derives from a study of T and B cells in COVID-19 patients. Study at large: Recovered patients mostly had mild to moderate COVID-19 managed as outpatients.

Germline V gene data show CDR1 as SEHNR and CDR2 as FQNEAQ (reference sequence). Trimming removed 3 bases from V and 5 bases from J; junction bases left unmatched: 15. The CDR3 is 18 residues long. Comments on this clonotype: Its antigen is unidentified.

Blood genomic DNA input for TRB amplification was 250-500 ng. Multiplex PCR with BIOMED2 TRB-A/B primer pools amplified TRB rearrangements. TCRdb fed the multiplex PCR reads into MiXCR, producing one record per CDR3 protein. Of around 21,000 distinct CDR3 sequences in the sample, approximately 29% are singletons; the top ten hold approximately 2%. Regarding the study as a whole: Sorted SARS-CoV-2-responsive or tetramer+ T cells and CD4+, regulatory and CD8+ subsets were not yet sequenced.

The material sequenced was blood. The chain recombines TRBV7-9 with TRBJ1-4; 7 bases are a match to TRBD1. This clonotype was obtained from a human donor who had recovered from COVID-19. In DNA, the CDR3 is TGTGCCAGCAGCTTGTGGGGGAACAGGGGTCGGTCAAATGAAAAACTGTTTTTT. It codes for CASSLWGNRGRSNEKLFF.